A single sample is the source of the 25 T cell receptor beta chains below, sequenced in a study of cytomegalovirus exposure and HLA in healthy donors. 60 Vbeta and 13 Jbeta primers were used in PCR. Produced via immunoSEQ multiplex PCR; TCRdb's table is partial and in-frame only. The table has some 180,000 clones, roughly 75% seen once; the top ten hold about 1.9%. Sample: PBMCs. These receptor sequences come from a woman aged 30 to 39 in good health and CMV-seronegative.

The rearrangement joins TRBV27 to TRBJ2-7; 7 bases agree with TRBD1. CDR3 length equals 13 residues. Germline CDR1 is MNHEY and CDR2 is SMNVEV (reference sequence). J was trimmed by 1 base and V by 6 bases; bases with no gene match: 3. The CDR3 DNA follows: TGTGCCAGCAGGGGGACAGATTCCTACGAGCAGTACTTC. It codes for CASRGTDSYEQYF.

In this sample, this clone turned up a few times. The chain links TRBV2 to TRBJ1-1; D call uncertain. Germline loops: CDR1 SNHLY, CDR2 FYNNEI. V lost 1 base and J 0 bases, leaving 12 bases between the germline ends. CDR3 length: 16 residues. CDR3 nucleotide sequence: TGTGCCAGCAGTGAAGGGGTCGGGTGGGTGAACACTGAAGCTTTCTTT. It is translated as CASSEGVGWVNTEAFF.

In the case of this clone: Germline is not matched at one junction end, which may reflect a read error. The chain employs TRBV28 and TRBJ1-5; D not resolved. The germline gives CDR1 MDHEN, CDR2 SYDVKM. The CDR3 covers 11 residues. The CDR3 nucleotides read TGTGCCAGCAGTTTATATCAGGCCCAGCATTTT. It codes for CASSLYQAQHF.

The chain links TRBV5-1 to TRBJ1-2, with 7 bases aligning to TRBD1. The CDR3 sequence is 15 residues long. V dropped 4 bases and J dropped 8; count of bases not matched to a gene: 14. In germline, CDR1 is SGHRS, CDR2 YFSETQ. CDR3: CASSAPGQPLGGYTF. In DNA, the CDR3 is TGCGCCAGCAGCGCTCCGGGACAGCCTCTTGGGGGCTACACCTTC.

The J gene is TRBJ1-1, the V gene TRBV7-2; D is undetermined. Germline CDR1 is SGHTA and CDR2 is FQGNSA. V lost 0 bases and J lost 8, with 7 bases in between. CDR3 length equals 12 residues. As DNA, the CDR3 is TGTGCCAGCAGCTTAGCATCGCGGGAAGCTTTCTTT. It yields the protein CASSLASREAFF.

V gene TRBV29-1 combines with J gene TRBJ2-7; TRBD1 matches at 8 bases. V dropped 5 bases and J dropped 4; count of bases not matched to a gene: 7. The CDR3 runs to 13 residues. The germline V gene encodes CDR1 SQVTM and CDR2 ANQGSEA. CDR3 loop: CSVLRQGSYEQYF. The CDR3 region has the DNA TGCAGCGTTTTACGACAGGGGAGTTACGAGCAGTACTTC.

V is TRBV5-8 and J is TRBJ1-2; D may be TRBD1 (6 bases). Germline CDR1 is SGHTS and CDR2 is YDEGEE. The CDR3 has 15 amino acids. Trimming took off 2 bases at V and 0 bases at J, with 11 bases between the two ends. CDR3 sequence: CASSLGQTSNYGYTF. Written as DNA, the CDR3 is TGTGCCAGCAGCTTAGGACAGACATCTAACTATGGCTACACCTTC.

J is TRBJ2-3 and V is TRBV4-3; 10 nucleotides line up with TRBD2. Per germline, CDR1 LGHNA and CDR2 YSLEER. This CDR3 has 18 residues. V trimming: 0 bases; J trimming: 3 bases; junction bases outside the gene matches: 9. CDR3 sequence reads: CASSQEPLAGALTDTQYF. CDR3 coding DNA: TGCGCCAGCAGCCAAGAGCCTCTAGCGGGGGCCTTGACAGATACGCAGTATTTT.

The rearrangement joins TRBV18 to TRBJ2-3; D may be TRBD2 (6 bases). V was shortened by 10 bases and J by 1 base, with 9 bases between the two germline ends. This CDR3 is 12 amino acids long. The germline V gene has CDR1 KGHSH and CDR2 LQKENI. The CDR3 region has the DNA TGTGCCACCGGGGAGGGCACAGATACGCAGTATTTT. Protein: CATGEGTDTQYF.

This clone has only a few counts. The V and J genes are TRBV10-3 and TRBJ1-1, with D possibly being TRBD1 (5 bases). V was trimmed by 4 bases and J by 4 bases, leaving 16 bases between them. The CDR3 runs to 15 residues. Germline V gene sequence: CDR1 ENHRY, CDR2 SYGVKD. The CDR3 DNA reads as TGTGCCATCAGTGGGTCAGGGAGCCTGGGCACTGAAGCTTTCTTT. This gives the protein CAISGSGSLGTEAFF.

The V gene is TRBV30, the J gene TRBJ1-5; D remains unclear. The CDR3 covers 15 residues. Trimming shortened V by 0 bases and J by 2 bases, and 11 bases separated the two germline ends. Germline lookup yields CDR1 GTSNPN and CDR2 SVGIG (reference sequence). The CDR3, as DNA: TGTGCCTGGAGTGTACGAGGGTTAGGCAATCAGCCCCAGCATTTT. This encodes CAWSVRGLGNQPQHF.

The chain combines TRBV12-5 with TRBJ2-1; the D gene is possibly TRBD1 (5 bases). The germline CDR1 and CDR2 sequences are LGHNT and FRNRAP. V was trimmed by 6 bases and J by 7 bases, leaving 10 bases between them. There are 12 residues in the CDR3. The CDR3 region is CASGQGWNEQFF. CDR3 nucleotides: TGTGCTAGTGGCCAGGGCTGGAATGAGCAGTTCTTC.

This chain uses TRBV19 with TRBJ2-3; D unclear. CDR3 size: 13 residues. V was cut by 1 base and J by 6 bases, with 8 bases left in between. From germline, CDR1 is LNHDA and CDR2 SQIVND (reference sequence). CDR3 in amino acids: CASSIGLEDTQYF. The DNA of the CDR3 is TGTGCCAGTAGTATAGGGTTGGAGGATACGCAGTATTTT.

The chain has TRBV7-2 and TRBJ1-3; a weak D match, TRBD1 (6 bases). Germline CDR1 reads SGHTA; CDR2 reads FQGNSA. V was clipped by 3 bases and J by 4 bases, with 16 bases between them. The CDR3 sequence is 16 residues long. CDR3 in DNA: TGTGCCAGCAGCTTCTTTCCAGGGGTCTCAGGAAACACCATATATTTT. Translating it yields CASSFFPGVSGNTIYF.

This rearrangement joins TRBV19 to TRBJ2-5; 10 nucleotides match TRBD2. Germline lookup yields CDR1 LNHDA and CDR2 SQIVND (reference sequence). CDR3 size: 16 residues. The ends lost 3 bases at V and 1 base at J; junction bases unmatched: 5. This chain's CDR3 is CASSMPSGGSQETQYF. Written as DNA, the CDR3 is TGTGCCAGTAGTATGCCTAGCGGGGGATCCCAAGAGACCCAGTACTTC. Full variable domain (missing parts from reference TRBV19 and TRBJ2-5): DGGITQSPKYLFRKEGQNVTLSCEQNLNHDAMYWYRQDPGQGLRLIYYSQIVNDFQKGDIAEGYSVSREKKESFPLTVTSAQKNPTAFYLCASSMPSGGSQETQYFGPGTRLLVL.

The V call is TRBV5-6, the J call TRBJ2-3, with 11 bases lining up with TRBD2. V gave up 0 bases and J gave up 4 bases; unmatched junction bases: 7. The CDR3 is made up of 17 amino acids. The germline V gene encodes CDR1 SGHDT and CDR2 YYEEEE. The CDR3 bases are TGTGCCAGCAGCTTGGGGCTAGCGGGGGGTTGGTCAGATACGCAGTATTTT. This sequence encodes CASSLGLAGGWSDTQYF.

V usage is TRBV6-5 and J usage is TRBJ2-7; D is unresolved. Germline lookup yields CDR1 MNHEY and CDR2 SVGAGI. Trimming cost V 3 bases and J 3 bases, with 12 bases left between them. The CDR3 is 14 residues long. CDR3 residues: CASSYYPAGYEQYF. The DNA for the CDR3 is TGTGCCAGCAGTTATTACCCGGCAGGCTACGAGCAGTACTTC.

The chain uses TRBV7-6 and TRBJ2-7; possible D gene TRBD1, 6 bases. CDR3 length: 13 residues. Trimming removed 8 bases from V and 2 bases from J, with 13 bases in between. Germline values: CDR1 SGHVS, CDR2 FNYEAQ. The CDR3 DNA follows: TGTGCCAGCGGGCAGGGGTCAACCTACGAGCAGTACTTC. It translates to CASGQGSTYEQYF.

This clone was picked up one time. The CDR3 protein is CASSRTGLSSYEQYF. CDR3 bases: TGTGCCAGCAGTAGGACAGGGCTTAGCTCCTACGAGCAGTACTTC. The J gene is TRBJ2-7, the V gene TRBV6-5, with 8 bases fitting TRBD1. V trimming: 5 bases; J trimming: 0 bases; junction bases outside the gene matches: 6. Germline-derived CDR1 and CDR2 are MNHEY and SVGAGI. The CDR3 is 15 amino acids.

This chain joins TRBV14 and TRBJ1-1; no reliable D call. CDR1 is SGHDN, CDR2 FVKESK, per germline. This CDR3 region has 13 residues. V shed 4 bases and J shed 0 bases, with 6 bases lying between them. The CDR3 DNA is TGTGCCAGCAGCCTCCTAATGAACACTGAAGCTTTCTTT. It yields the protein CASSLLMNTEAFF.

J is TRBJ1-5 and V is TRBV30, with D uncertain. This CDR3 has 13 amino acids. From germline, CDR1 is GTSNPN and CDR2 SVGIG (reference sequence). V was shortened by 0 bases and J by 4 bases, with 7 bases between the two germline ends. CDR3 in amino acids: CAWSVAGNQPQHF. The CDR3 coding sequence is TGTGCCTGGAGTGTTGCGGGGAATCAGCCCCAGCATTTT.

The V call is TRBV7-2, the J call TRBJ1-6, with TRBD1 matching 7 bases. In germline, CDR1 is SGHTA, CDR2 FQGNSA. There are 15 residues in the CDR3. V lost 5 bases, J lost 8 bases, and 9 bases stayed unmatched. The CDR3 loop reads CASSLEGQIYSPLHF. CDR3 sequence (DNA): TGTGCCAGCAGCCTTGAGGGACAGATTTATTCACCCCTCCACTTT.

This chain uses TRBV6-1 with TRBJ2-5; 16 nucleotides agree with TRBD2. This CDR3 spans 17 amino acids. Germline CDR1 MNHNS, CDR2 SASEGT. V was pared by 1 base and J by 5 bases, with 4 bases of the junction left unmatched. DNA for the CDR3: TGTGCCAGCAGTGAAGGGGGACTAGCGGGGGGGCAGGAGACCCAGTACTTC. Amino acids: CASSEGGLAGGQETQYF.

This chain uses TRBV5-1 with TRBJ2-3, with TRBD2 matching 10 bases. The germline V gene has CDR1 SGHRS and CDR2 YFSETQ. CDR3 size: 15 residues. Trimming took 4 bases from V and 3 from J; bases not matched to a gene: 5. CDR3 region: CASSPTSGETDTQYF. As DNA, the CDR3 is TGCGCCAGCAGCCCCACTAGCGGGGAAACAGATACGCAGTATTTT.

The chain recombines TRBV21-1 with TRBJ2-5; the table gives TRBD1 as D, unverified against the DNA. TRBV21-1 is a documented pseudogene. The CDR3 runs to 15 residues. CDR3 bases: TGTGCCAGCAGCATCTGGACAGGGGCTGGGGAGACCCAGTACTTC. This codes for CASSIWTGAGETQYF.